One sample yielded the 26 T cell receptor beta chains listed below, sequenced in a study of beta chain features in type 1 diabetes. Study results and limitations: Among patients with Type 1 diabetes, TCRB CDR3s were moderately but significantly shorter in every one of the four CD4+ subsets.

Expressed TCRB transcripts were sequenced because the isolated RNA had all been reverse transcribed beforehand. Data came from immunoSEQ multiplex PCR; TCRdb stores just in-frame clones and leaves some out. Among about 150,000 clones listed, approximately 10% were seen once. These TCRs' antigens remain unknown. The sample taken for sequencing was central memory CD4+ T cells from blood. Every receptor here comes from a man aged 30-40 years with type 1 diabetes.

The chain has TRBV7-3 and TRBJ2-1; 9 nucleotides line up with TRBD2. This CDR3 has 14 amino acids. CDR1 and CDR2 from the germline V gene are SGHTA and FQGTGA. Trimming cost V 5 bases and J 9 bases; bases outside gene matches: 8. CDR3 loop: CASSRSGSGGEQFF. As DNA, the CDR3 is TGTGCCAGCAGCCGTAGCGGGAGTGGGGGTGAGCAGTTCTTC.

The V gene is TRBV29-1, the J gene TRBJ2-3, with TRBD2 identical over 10 bases. The CDR3 loop spans 16 amino acids. Looked up from germline, CDR1 is SQVTM and CDR2 is ANQGSEA. V was pared by 4 bases and J by 2 bases, with 9 bases of the junction left unmatched. Here the CDR3 reads CSVAPITSGTTDTQYF. The CDR3, as DNA: TGCAGCGTTGCCCCCATCACTAGCGGGACCACAGATACGCAGTATTTT.

This clone was counted between two and nine times. The J gene is TRBJ2-2, the V gene TRBV7-2; D uncertain. The CDR3 covers 16 residues. Between the trimmed V and J ends, which lost 1 base and 4 bases, there was a span of 13 bases. The V gene's germline CDR1 is SGHTA and CDR2 FQGNSA. The chain's CDR3 is CASSLVTLISTGELFF. DNA for the CDR3: TGTGCCAGCAGCTTAGTGACACTTATCAGCACCGGGGAGCTGTTTTTT.

The rearrangement links TRBV7-3 to TRBJ1-1, with a weak D call TRBD1 (6 bases). CDR1 and CDR2 from the germline V gene are SGHTA and FQGTGA. CDR3 length equals 15 residues. The germline V and J ends were trimmed by 0 bases and 1 base, with 9 bases remaining between them. CDR3 bases: TGTGCCAGCAGCTTAACCGGGGGGCCGAACACTGAAGCTTTCTTT. This translates into CASSLTGGPNTEAFF.

This clone occurred a few times. The V gene is TRBV5-5, the J gene TRBJ2-1, with D hard to call. The length of the CDR3 is 13 residues. The V gene lost 1 base and the J gene lost 8 bases, with 10 bases spanning the gap. CDR1 and CDR2 (germline): SGHKS, YYEKEE (reference sequence). DNA for the CDR3: TGTGCCAGCAGCTTGTTTCAGATCGATGAGCAGTTCTTC. Translating gives CASSLFQIDEQFF.

V gene TRBV5-1 combines with J gene TRBJ2-3, with TRBD2 as a possible D gene (5 bases). Germline lookup yields CDR1 SGHRS and CDR2 YFSETQ. The CDR3 runs 13 residues. V dropped 4 bases and J dropped 5 bases, with 11 bases sitting between them. Here the CDR3 DNA reads TGCGCCAGCAGCCTCGGACTCAGAGATACGCAGTATTTT. Translated, it gives CASSLGLRDTQYF.

The chain has TRBV29-1 and TRBJ2-1; TRBD2 agrees at 9 bases. The CDR3 sequence is 11 residues long. Trimming at V came to 7 bases and at J to 13 bases, leaving 8 bases not matched to a gene. CDR1 is SQVTM, CDR2 ANQGSEA, per germline. CDR3 sequence (DNA): TGCAGCGGCGGGCTAGCGGGGACCCAGTTCTTC. This sequence encodes CSGGLAGTQFF.

This chain connects TRBV4-1 to TRBJ1-2; 8 bases are shared with TRBD1. Germline V gives CDR1 MGHRA, CDR2 YSYEKL. This CDR3 has 17 amino acids. V shed 3 bases, J shed 2 bases, and the junction held 11 bases outside the gene matches. Here the CDR3 DNA reads TGCGCCAGCAGCCAGATTTATCCCGGACAGGGAAACTATGGCTACACCTTC. As protein: CASSQIYPGQGNYGYTF.

The sample holds a few counts of this clone. Written as DNA, the CDR3 is TGTGCCAGCTATCGGCGGGGGTCCTACGAGCAGTACTTC. It encodes CASYRRGSYEQYF. The rearrangement uses TRBV6-1 and TRBJ2-7, with 7 bases fitting TRBD2. CDR1 is MNHNS and CDR2 is SASEGT in the germline V gene. J gave up 1 base and V 8 bases, and 5 bases lay outside the gene matches. The CDR3 is 13 amino acids.

This rearrangement joins TRBV7-2 to TRBJ1-1, with D hard to call. Germline-derived CDR1 and CDR2 are SGHTA and FQGNSA. Between the trimmed V and J ends, which lost 5 bases and 1 base, there was a span of 20 bases. The CDR3 runs 17 residues. In DNA form, the CDR3 reads TGTGCCAGCAGCAGCGGGGAGGTTCGGAGTTGGAACACTGAAGCTTTCTTT. This encodes CASSSGEVRSWNTEAFF.

This clone was detected a few times. The chain joins TRBV6-6 to TRBJ2-1; 7 nucleotides agree with TRBD2. The V segment lost 2 bases and the J segment 15 bases; nucleotides outside the gene matches: 4. This CDR3 is built from 11 residues. CDR1 and CDR2 from the germline V gene are MNHNY and SVGAGI (reference sequence). The CDR3 DNA reads as TGTGCCAGCAGTTACCCGGGACTAACGTTCTTC. Protein product: CASSYPGLTFF.

The chain links TRBV28 to TRBJ2-1; the D gene is possibly TRBD2 (6 bases). The CDR3 length is 15 residues. V was pared by 6 bases and J by 7 bases, with 19 bases between. The germline V gene has CDR1 MDHEN and CDR2 SYDVKM. The CDR3 region has the DNA TGTGCCAGCAGACCACTGGGGGGACCCCAAAATGAGCAGTTCTTC. Amino acids: CASRPLGGPQNEQFF.

The rearrangement joins TRBV9 to TRBJ2-3; D is uncertain. Germline lookup yields CDR1 SGDLS and CDR2 YYNGEE. This CDR3 has 12 residues. V was cut by 5 bases and J by 6 bases, with 10 bases left in between. The CDR3 DNA follows: TGTGCCAGCAGGTCTACGTCCGATACGCAGTATTTT. As protein: CASRSTSDTQYF.

The chain joins TRBV5-6 to TRBJ2-5, with 8 positions matching TRBD1. The V segment lost 4 bases and the J segment 2 bases; nucleotides outside the gene matches: 10. In germline, CDR1 is SGHDT, CDR2 YYEEEE. The CDR3 loop spans 16 amino acids. This CDR3 reads CASSPLDRVLQETQYF. CDR3 sequence (DNA): TGTGCCAGCAGCCCCCTGGACAGGGTCCTTCAAGAGACCCAGTACTTC.

This clone appeared a few times. The J gene is TRBJ2-3, the V gene TRBV27; 7 nucleotides align to TRBD1. The V and J ends lost 8 bases and 2 bases, in that order; junction bases with no gene match: 4. Germline loops: CDR1 MNHEY, CDR2 SMNVEV (reference sequence). The CDR3 consists of 13 residues. DNA for the CDR3: TGTGCCAGCCGGGACAGACTCACAGATACGCAGTATTTT. This codes for CASRDRLTDTQYF.

This clone turned up a few times. This chain links TRBV4-3 with TRBJ2-7, with 7 bases aligning to TRBD1. CDR1 is LGHNA, CDR2 YSLEER, per germline. The CDR3 has 14 amino acids. J gave up 6 bases and V 0 bases, and 5 bases lay outside the gene matches. The CDR3 loop is CASSQEYRGSEQYF. DNA for the CDR3: TGCGCCAGCAGCCAAGAATACAGGGGCTCCGAGCAGTACTTC.

This clone turned up a few times. The rearrangement links TRBV19 to TRBJ1-5; D possibly corresponds to TRBD1 (6 bases). This CDR3 comprises 12 residues. With 5 bases removed from V and 11 bases from J, the gap between germline ends came to 13 bases. Per the germline V gene, CDR1 is LNHDA and CDR2 is SQIVND (reference sequence). The CDR3 sequence: CASSSQGRTQHF. For the CDR3, the DNA is TGTGCCAGTAGTTCCCAGGGGCGCACCCAGCATTTT.

This clone was seen a handful of times. The chain couples TRBV28 to TRBJ2-7; D unclear. CDR3 length equals 14 residues. Germline CDR1 is MDHEN and CDR2 is SYDVKM. V was cut by 6 bases and J by 7 bases, with 19 bases left in between. The DNA of the CDR3 is TGTGCCAGCAGCCTGACCTCCGGAGCTTTGGAGCAGTACTTC. Translation gives CASSLTSGALEQYF.

The chain links TRBV28 to TRBJ2-5; a possible D gene is TRBD1 (6 bases). This CDR3 has 15 amino acids. Trimming took off 3 bases at V and 5 bases at J, with 16 bases between the two ends. CDR1 and CDR2 (germline): MDHEN, SYDVKM. The CDR3 nucleotides read TGTGCCAGCAGTTTGAGCGGCATCCAGGGGGAGACCCAGTACTTC. This encodes CASSLSGIQGETQYF.

This clone was detected only a few times. The chain couples TRBV19 to TRBJ2-5; D possibly corresponds to TRBD1 (5 bases). The CDR3 is 14 amino acids. The V gene's germline CDR1 is LNHDA and CDR2 SQIVND (reference sequence). V lost 4 bases and J lost 3, with 12 bases in between. The CDR3 coding sequence is TGTGCCAGTAGTACCTTGACAGCAGAAGAGACCCAGTACTTC. Its translation: CASSTLTAEETQYF.

This clone turned up a few times. The rearrangement joins TRBV2 to TRBJ1-1; the D gene is possibly TRBD1 (5 bases). The germline V and J ends were trimmed by 8 bases and 4 bases, with 17 bases remaining between them. The germline V gene encodes CDR1 SNHLY and CDR2 FYNNEI. The CDR3 extends over 14 amino acids. The CDR3 sequence is CASASIRGSTEAFF. The CDR3 DNA is TGTGCCAGCGCTTCAATTAGGGGATCCACTGAAGCTTTCTTT.

This clone was counted only a few times. CDR3: CASSEGGPGQGSHGYTF. For the CDR3, the DNA is TGTGCCAGCAGTGAAGGAGGCCCTGGACAGGGTTCCCATGGCTACACCTTC. The chain employs TRBV2 and TRBJ1-2; the match to TRBD1 covers 8 bases. CDR1 is SNHLY and CDR2 is FYNNEI in the germline V gene. Unmatched junction bases numbered 13, after V lost 1 base and J lost 6 bases. The CDR3 runs to 17 residues.

This clone appeared a few times. The chain links TRBV18 to TRBJ2-5, with a tentative D call TRBD2 (5 bases). CDR3 size: 15 residues. Per germline, CDR1 KGHSH and CDR2 LQKENI. V was clipped by 5 bases and J by 2 bases, with 15 bases between them. The CDR3 DNA sequence: TGTGCCAGCTCAGCCTCCGGACGGACTCAAGAGACCCAGTACTTC. Its translation is CASSASGRTQETQYF.

DNA for the CDR3: TGTGCCAGCTCACGCTTAGCAGGGTTCATCAATGAGCAGTTCTTC. Translation gives CASSRLAGFINEQFF. The chain employs TRBV18 and TRBJ2-1, with D perhaps matching TRBD1 (5 bases). The CDR3 length is 15 residues. V was clipped by 4 bases and J by 6 bases, with 16 bases between them. Germline V CDR1 and CDR2: KGHSH, LQKENI.

This clone was seen more than once but under ten times. V is TRBV19 and J is TRBJ2-1; TRBD2 aligns across 8 bases. V dropped 2 bases and J dropped 5; count of bases not matched to a gene: 8. The CDR3 runs to 16 residues. From germline, CDR1 is LNHDA and CDR2 SQIVND (reference sequence). The CDR3: CASSIIDSGTNNEQFF. In DNA form, the CDR3 reads TGTGCCAGTAGTATAATCGATAGCGGGACCAACAATGAGCAGTTCTTC.

This chain links TRBV4-2 with TRBJ2-1; maybe TRBD1 (6 bases). The CDR3 covers 14 residues. From germline, CDR1 is LGHNA and CDR2 YNFKEQ. Trimming took off 5 bases at V and 7 bases at J, with 15 bases between the two ends. In DNA, the CDR3 is TGTGCCAGCAGCAGTCGGACAGAACGGAATGAGCAGTTCTTC. It translates to CASSSRTERNEQFF.